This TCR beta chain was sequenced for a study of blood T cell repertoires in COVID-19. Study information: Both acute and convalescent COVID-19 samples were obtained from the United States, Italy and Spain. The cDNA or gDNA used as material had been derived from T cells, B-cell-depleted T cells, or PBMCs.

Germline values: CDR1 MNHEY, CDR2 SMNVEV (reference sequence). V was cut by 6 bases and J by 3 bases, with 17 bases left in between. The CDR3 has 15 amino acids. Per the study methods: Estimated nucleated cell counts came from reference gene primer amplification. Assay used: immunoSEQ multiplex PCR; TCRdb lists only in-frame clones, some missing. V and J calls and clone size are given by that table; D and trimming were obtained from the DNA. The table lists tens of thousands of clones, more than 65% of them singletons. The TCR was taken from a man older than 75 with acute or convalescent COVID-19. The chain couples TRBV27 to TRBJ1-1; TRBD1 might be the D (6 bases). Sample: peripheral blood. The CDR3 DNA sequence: TGTGCCAGCAGCACCAAACAGGGAGGGGACACTGAAGCTTTCTTT. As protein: CASSTKQGGDTEAFF.